This TCR beta chain was captured in a study of cytomegalovirus exposure and HLA in healthy donors. Study-wide results and caveats: From TCR beta sequences, most subjects' HLA-A and HLA-B alleles were reportedly predicted accurately. Exclusion applied to some V segments, including TRBV6-2 and TRBV6-3, as they were indistinguishable.

Trimming took 3 bases from V and 3 from J; bases not matched to a gene: 24. CDR3 length: 21 amino acids. CDR1 and CDR2 (germline): SGHDN, FVKESK. Use of 60 Vbeta and 13 Jbeta primers characterized the PCR. The method was immunoSEQ multiplex PCR; TCRdb's version includes in-frame clones alone and lacks a portion of them. The table shows 150,000 to 200,000 clones, with around 78% occurring only once. A word on this clone: Its antigen is unknown.

This clonotype was sampled from a woman aged 25 to 39 in good health and CMV-seropositive. Sequencing was performed on PBMCs. This rearrangement joins TRBV14 to TRBJ2-7, with 9 bases lining up with TRBD1. The CDR3 region is CASSHPYPGQGKNETLYEQYF. The CDR3 DNA sequence: TGTGCCAGCAGCCACCCTTACCCGGGACAGGGAAAGAACGAGACTCTCTACGAGCAGTACTTC.